This TCR beta chain was profiled in a study of T cells after yellow fever vaccination. By 5'RACE template switching, TCR cDNA was produced, with a universal primer site and UMIs added in the process. TCRdb re-called the 5' RACE reads with MiXCR, one entry per CDR3 protein. The sample yields 250,000 to 350,000 distinct CDR3 sequences, 6.8% seen once. Trimming left V 6 bases short and J 5 bases short, with 20 bases between. The CDR3 covers 16 residues. Germline values: CDR1 SGHTA, CDR2 FQGNSA. This specimen was PBMCs, taken roughly seven weeks after the first yellow fever vaccination. This TCR derives from a man between 18 and 29 years old who received the YFV17D yellow fever vaccine. This sequence joins TRBV7-2 and TRBJ2-1; D is tentatively TRBD1 or TRBD2 (5 bases each). CDR3 amino acids: CASSKDPGRRNNEQFF. The CDR3 DNA sequence: TGTGCCAGCAGTAAAGATCCGGGACGTAGAAACAATGAGCAGTTCTTC. The full variable domain, rest sourced from reference TRBV7-2 and TRBJ2-1, is GAGVSQSPSNKVTEKGKDVELRCDPISGHTALYWYRQSLGQGLEFLIYFQGNSAPDKSGLPSDRFSAERTGGSVSTLTIQRTQQEDSAVYLCASSKDPGRRNNEQFFGPGTRLTVL.